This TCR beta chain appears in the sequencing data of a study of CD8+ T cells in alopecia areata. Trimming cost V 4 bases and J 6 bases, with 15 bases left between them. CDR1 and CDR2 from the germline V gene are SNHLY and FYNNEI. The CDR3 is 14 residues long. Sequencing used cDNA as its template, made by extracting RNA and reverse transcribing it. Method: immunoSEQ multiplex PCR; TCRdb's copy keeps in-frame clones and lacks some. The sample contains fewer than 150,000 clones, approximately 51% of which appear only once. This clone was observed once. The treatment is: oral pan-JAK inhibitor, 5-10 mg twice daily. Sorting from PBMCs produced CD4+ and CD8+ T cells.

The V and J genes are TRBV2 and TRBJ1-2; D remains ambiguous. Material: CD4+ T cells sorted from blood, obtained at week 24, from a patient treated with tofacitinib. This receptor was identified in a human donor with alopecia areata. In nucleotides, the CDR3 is TGTGCCAGCAGTGTGGATCCGGAACGGAATGGCTACACCTTC. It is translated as CASSVDPERNGYTF.